This TCR beta chain emerged from a study of T cell responses to AZD1222 COVID-19 vaccine. Study-level background: Pooling covered second doses at about 4 or about 12 weeks. General observations from the study: Unmutated variant regions reportedly attract nearly half of all spike-specific TCRs. Across the whole spike, CD4 TCRs peaked at regions 160-218 and 743-854. Without day 14 samples, only post-peak T cell repertoires were studied.

Sequenced by immunoSEQ multiplex PCR; TCRdb stores in-frame clones only, minus some. This table holds around 180,000 clones, about nine tenths found once. There are 13 residues in the CDR3. Trimming took off 8 bases at V and 3 bases at J, with 11 bases between the two ends. Germline values: CDR1 ENHRY, CDR2 SYGVKD. In the case of this clone: The antigen remains undetermined.

J is TRBJ1-5 and V is TRBV10-3; D remains ambiguous. The source is an adult in good health. This sample comprised peripheral blood, obtained on day 0 of AZD1222 vaccination. The CDR3 DNA follows: TGTGCCATCCAGATGCAGGTCAATCAGCCCCAGCATTTT. This translates into CAIQMQVNQPQHF.